These 15 T cell receptor beta chains were sequenced from one sample in a study of tissue T cells after allogeneic stem cell transplantation. Here immunoSEQ multiplex PCR was the method, and the copy in TCRdb shows in-frame clones only, minus some. The sample has about 2,300 clones; around 50% are singletons. Time point of the sample: mouse harvest day 14 after allogeneic transplant. Mouse grafts combined 10^7 T-cell-depleted bone marrow cells with 10^6 splenic CD5+ T cells. The sequenced sample consisted of gut tissue. The receptors stem from a female BALB/c mouse given C57BL/6 T cells with graft-versus-host disease after an allogeneic hematopoietic cell transplant.

By frequency in the sample, this clone is large. Gene names and germline match the mouse. The missing CDR3 end, 1 residue past where the read stops, is filled in from the germline J gene. The gene calls are TRBV13-2 and TRBJ2-7, with D maybe TRBD1 (7 bases). CDR1 and CDR2 from the germline V gene are NNHNN and SYGAGS (reference sequence). CDR3 length: 12 amino acids. Trimming shortened V by 2 bases and J by 7 bases, and 10 bases separated the two germline ends. The covered CDR3 bases are TGTGCCAGCGGTGAAAGGGGGCGCGAACAGTAC. Amino acids: CASGERGREQY. The full CDR3 is CASGERGREQYF.

As to this clone: Gene names are mouse gene names. Coverage ceases 1 residue before the CDR3 finishes, and the germline J gene fills in the end. The rearrangement links TRBV1 to TRBJ2-7; the D gene is possibly TRBD2 (6 bases). The CDR3 has 12 amino acids. With 2 bases removed from V and 6 bases from J, the gap between germline ends came to 8 bases. Germline assignment: CDR1 NSQYPW and CDR2 LRSPGD (reference sequence). The part of the CDR3 DNA that was read is TGCACCTGCAGTGCAATGGGGGTTGAACAGTAC. It yields the protein CTCSAMGVEQY. The full-length CDR3 reads as CTCSAMGVEQYF. The full variable domain, rest sourced from reference TRBV1 and TRBJ2-7, is VTLLEQNPRWRLVPRGQAVNLRCILKNSQYPWMSWYQQDLQKQLQWLFTLRSPGDKEVKSLPGADYLATRVTDTELRLQVANMSQGRTLYCTCSAMGVEQYFGPGTRLTVL.

Note on this clone: Mismatch with germline at one junction end may stem from a read error. Mouse gene names and germline throughout. The observed sequence ends 1 residue before the CDR3 terminus, with the missing tail filled in from the germline J gene. The rearrangement joins TRBV14 to TRBJ2-4, with 8 positions matching TRBD2. Germline assignment: CDR1 SGHDT and CDR2 FRDEAV. The CDR3 has 16 residues. The part of the CDR3 DNA that was read is TGTACCAGCAGTTTAAGGCTGGGGGGAGGACAAAACACCTTGTAC. Protein: CTSSLRLGGGQNTLY. The full CDR3 is CTSSLRLGGGQNTLYF.

Details on this clone: The gene symbols are mouse symbols. The read terminates 1 residue ahead of where the CDR3 ends, so the germline J gene completes it. J is TRBJ2-7 and V is TRBV1; 9 nucleotides agree with TRBD2. Germline V gives CDR1 NSQYPW, CDR2 LRSPGD (reference sequence). The CDR3 covers 13 residues. J lost 4 bases, V lost 6 bases, and 4 bases had no gene match. The CDR3 loop reads CTCRETGGYEQYF. The part of the CDR3 DNA that was read is TGCACCTGCAGGGAGACTGGGGGTTATGAACAGTAC. The variable domain in full, completed from reference TRBV1 and TRBJ2-7, reads VTLLEQNPRWRLVPRGQAVNLRCILKNSQYPWMSWYQQDLQKQLQWLFTLRSPGDKEVKSLPGADYLATRVTDTELRLQVANMSQGRTLYCTCRETGGYEQYFGPGTRLTVL.

This clone is classed as medium-sized (0.01 to 0.1%). Any gene name here is a mouse gene name. The CDR3 bases that were read are TGTGCCAGCAGCGCCCGGGACGGAGACAACGAAAGATTATTT. Amino acids: CASSARDGDNERLF. The entire CDR3 reads CASSARDGDNERLFF. The chain has TRBV3 and TRBJ1-4; possible D gene TRBD1, 5 bases. The sequence runs out 1 residue before the end of the CDR3; the remainder is reconstructed from the germline J gene. This CDR3 region has 15 residues. In germline, CDR1 is SNHLY, CDR2 FYNGKV (reference sequence). The V and J ends lost 5 bases and 4 bases respectively, with 14 bases between them.

A word on this clone: Germline and genes here are mouse. The read is 1 residue too short to cover the CDR3 end, so that end is filled in from the germline J gene. The chain uses TRBV23 and TRBJ2-7; the D call of TRBD2 is as the table states it, not checked on the DNA. The CDR3 runs 15 residues. The germline V gene has CDR1 KGHTA and CDR2 FQNQQP. The CDR3 spells CSSSQDWGFSYEQYF. The part of the CDR3 DNA that was read is TGCTCCAGCAGTCAGGACTGGGGGTTCTCCTATGAACAGTAC.

In regard to this clone: These gene names are mouse names. The DNA read from the CDR3 is TGTGCCAGCAGTCTGTCGTCAACAAACTCCGACTACACC. It encodes CASSLSSTNSDYT. The whole CDR3 reads CASSLSSTNSDYTF. The chain carries TRBV26 and TRBJ1-2; D unresolved. Sequencing ends 1 residue short of the CDR3 end; the germline J gene provides the rest. Germline V gene data show CDR1 as KGHPV and CDR2 as FQNQEV (reference sequence). V was pared by 0 bases and J by 0 bases, with 5 bases between. The CDR3 runs to 14 residues. The complete variable domain, with remaining parts taken from reference TRBV26 and TRBJ1-2, reads NSKVIQTPRYLVKGQGQKAKMRCIPEKGHPVVFWYQQNKNNEFKFLINFQNQEVLQQIDMTEKRFSAECPSNSPCSLEIQSSEAGDSALYLCASSLSSTNSDYTFGSGTRLLVI.

Regarding this clone: Genes here carry mouse names. The sequence runs out 1 residue before the end of the CDR3; the remainder is reconstructed from the germline J gene. J is TRBJ1-4 and V is TRBV26; TRBD1 matches at 8 bases. The CDR3 is made up of 15 amino acids. The germline V gene has CDR1 KGHPV and CDR2 FQNQEV (reference sequence). Trimming at V came to 4 bases and at J to 4 bases, leaving 5 bases not matched to a gene. The CDR3 region is CASSPTGALNERLFF. Partial CDR3 DNA: TGTGCCAGCAGTCCGACAGGGGCCCTCAACGAAAGATTATTT.

Turning to this clone: The germline and genes are mouse ones. The DNA ends 1 residue before the CDR3 does, and the rest of the CDR3 is filled in from the germline J gene. The chain employs TRBV12-2 and TRBJ2-7; possible D gene TRBD2, 6 bases. Trimming pared 4 bases from V and 5 bases from J, leaving 20 bases between. This CDR3 comprises 15 residues. Germline lookup yields CDR1 SGHLS and CDR2 HYDKME. The CDR3 bases that were read are TGTGCCAGCTCGCCGGACTGCGGGCCTTCCAATGAACAGTAC. It is translated as CASSPDCGPSNEQY. The full CDR3 reads CASSPDCGPSNEQYF.

Turning to this clone: The gene symbols are mouse symbols. The read ends 1 residue early relative to the CDR3; the germline J gene fills the gap. The rearrangement uses TRBV15 and TRBJ2-5; 12 nucleotides agree with TRBD2. This CDR3 is 13 amino acids long. V trimming: 5 bases; J trimming: 10 bases; junction bases outside the gene matches: 4. Germline-derived CDR1 and CDR2 are SGHND and FRSKSL. The CDR3 reads CASSPGLGGPQYF. The DNA read from the CDR3 is TGTGCCAGCAGTCCGGGACTGGGGGGCCCCCAGTAC.

This clone was recorded a few times. These gene names are mouse names. The read terminates 1 residue ahead of where the CDR3 ends, so the germline J gene completes it. The J gene is TRBJ1-3, the V gene TRBV26, with TRBD1 identical over 8 bases. The CDR3 is 13 amino acids. Germline values: CDR1 KGHPV, CDR2 FQNQEV (reference sequence). The junction had 0 bases not matched to a gene; V was cut back by 6 bases and J by 2 bases. CDR3 DNA (partial): TGTGCCAGCAGGACAGGGGCTGGAAATACGCTCTAT. This translates into CASRTGAGNTLY. The whole CDR3 reads CASRTGAGNTLYF.

In regard to this clone: Genes and germline come from the mouse. The read gets to within 1 residue of the CDR3 end, and the germline J gene fills in the rest. The V and J genes are TRBV26 and TRBJ1-2, with D tentatively TRBD1 (5 bases). V shed 6 bases and J shed 0 bases, with 8 bases lying between them. CDR1 KGHPV and CDR2 FQNQEV come from the germline V gene (reference sequence). There are 13 residues in the CDR3. The sequenced part of the CDR3 DNA is TGTGCCAGCAGCCTACAGGCAAACTCCGACTACACC. Translation: CASSLQANSDYT. The complete CDR3 reads CASSLQANSDYTF.

This clone was seen only a few times. Germline and genes: mouse. The read finishes 1 residue shy of the CDR3 end, and the germline J gene is used to complete it. The chain carries TRBV26 and TRBJ1-3; unclear D gene. The germline V and J ends were trimmed by 3 bases and 0 bases, with 6 bases remaining between them. The CDR3 length is 14 residues. Germline CDR1 is KGHPV and CDR2 is FQNQEV (reference sequence). The CDR3 loop reads CASSLPNSGNTLYF. The CDR3 DNA, read in part, is TGTGCCAGCAGTCTCCCCAATTCTGGAAATACGCTCTAT. Filled out from reference TRBV26 and TRBJ1-3, the complete variable domain reads NSKVIQTPRYLVKGQGQKAKMRCIPEKGHPVVFWYQQNKNNEFKFLINFQNQEVLQQIDMTEKRFSAECPSNSPCSLEIQSSEAGDSALYLCASSLPNSGNTLYFGEGSRLIVV.

On this clone itself: Gene labels here are mouse ones. The read ends 1 residue before the CDR3 terminus; that terminus is restored from the germline J gene. V is TRBV15 and J is TRBJ2-4; TRBD2 aligns across 9 bases. Trimming cost V 6 bases and J 1 base; bases outside gene matches: 2. CDR1 and CDR2 (germline): SGHND, FRSKSL. The CDR3 has 14 residues. The covered CDR3 bases are TGTGCCAGCAGGAGGACTGGGGGTCAAAACACCTTGTAC. It is translated as CASRRTGGQNTLY. The full CDR3 protein reads CASRRTGGQNTLYF.

This clone was seen only a few times. Mouse gene names apply. The read gets to within 1 residue of the CDR3 end, and the germline J gene fills in the rest. The chain combines TRBV12-2 with TRBJ2-4; 8 bases fit TRBD2. V was clipped by 0 bases and J by 2 bases; unmatched bases: 6. The CDR3 loop spans 16 amino acids. CDR1 is SGHLS, CDR2 HYDKME, per germline. The sequenced CDR3 bases are TGTGCCAGCTCTCTCGAACGGGGGGGCCTTCAAAACACCTTGTAC. Amino acids: CASSLERGGLQNTLY. The entire CDR3 reads CASSLERGGLQNTLYF. Looking up the rest from reference TRBV12-2 and TRBJ2-4 gives the full variable domain: NSGVVQSPRYIIKGKGERSILKCIPISGHLSVAWYQQTQGQELKFFIQHYDKMERDKGNLPSRFSVQQFDDYHSEMNMSALELEDSAVYFCASSLERGGLQNTLYFGAGTRLSVL.